The next 9 T cell receptor beta chains were all read from a single sample in a study of early T cells in non-severe SARS-CoV-2 infection (dated by TCRdb to about 2021). The library was prepared using 5' RACE. For sequencing, a NextSeq 500 was employed. In-frame beta chains were kept once TCRdb had trimmed the public reads at Q25 with fastp and called clones with MiXCR. Rows with a matching CDR3 protein are joined into one entry that keeps the most common DNA and genes. This sample lists 85,000 to 120,000 distinct CDR3 sequences; about an eighth were detected once. The top ten hold 6.2% of the sample. Sequencing was done on a sample of whole blood. The source of these receptors is an adult who was a healthcare worker with PCR-confirmed SARS-CoV-2 infection or an uninfected control (not recorded which).

This clonotype was counted a few times. The V gene is TRBV18, the J gene TRBJ1-2, with D possibly matching TRBD1 (5 bases). This CDR3 contains 17 residues. The V and J ends lost 2 bases and 6 bases respectively, with 22 bases between them. Germline lookup yields CDR1 KGHSH and CDR2 LQKENI. The CDR3, as DNA: TGTGCCAGCTCACCAGAAATTCGGGGCGCGGGGCCGCATGGCTACACCTTC. Protein sequence: CASSPEIRGAGPHGYTF.

Only a few counts were recorded for this clonotype. J is TRBJ2-5 and V is TRBV20-1; 11 nucleotides match TRBD2. The CDR3 is 15 amino acids. J was trimmed by 5 bases and V by 2 bases; bases with no gene match: 7. In germline, CDR1 is DFQATT, CDR2 SNEGSKA (reference sequence). CDR3 coding DNA: TGCAGTGCTAGAAAACTAGCGGGAGAATCTGAGACCCAGTACTTC. Its translation is CSARKLAGESETQYF.

This clonotype was counted at least ten times. This rearrangement joins TRBV6-5 to TRBJ2-7; D ambiguous. CDR1 is MNHEY, CDR2 SVGAGI, per germline. The V gene lost 0 bases and the J gene lost 3 bases, with 12 bases spanning the gap. The CDR3 length is 15 residues. For the CDR3, the DNA is TGTGCCAGCAGTTACTCGCGGACGGCCGTCTACGAGCAGTACTTC. This codes for CASSYSRTAVYEQYF.

The table lists this clonotype with many counts. The chain joins TRBV20-1 to TRBJ2-2, with a tentative D call TRBD2 (6 bases). This CDR3 comprises 12 residues. Germline V lookup: CDR1 DFQATT, CDR2 SNEGSKA (reference sequence). Deletions cut 5 bases from V and 6 bases from J, with 10 bases between. CDR3 coding DNA: TGCAGTGCTCCCCGGGGGTCCGGGGAGCTGTTTTTT. Its translation is CSAPRGSGELFF.

This clonotype was detected only once. The rearrangement joins TRBV24-1 to TRBJ2-1, with D tentatively TRBD2 (6 bases). This CDR3 spans 11 amino acids. Germline V lookup: CDR1 KGHDR, CDR2 SFDVKD. V was clipped by 9 bases and J by 7 bases, with 9 bases between them. The CDR3 region is CATGGRNEQFF. For the CDR3, the DNA is TGTGCCACCGGAGGGAGGAATGAGCAGTTCTTC.

Many counts were recorded for this clonotype. The CDR3 here is CASSQGGGSNEQFF. CDR3 coding DNA: TGTGCCAGCAGCCAAGGGGGCGGGAGTAATGAGCAGTTCTTC. The rearrangement joins TRBV3-1 to TRBJ2-1; 7 bases match TRBD2. CDR1 and CDR2 from the germline V gene are LGHDT and YNNKEL (reference sequence). There are 14 residues in the CDR3. J lost 7 bases, V lost 1 base, and 4 bases had no gene match.

The chain links TRBV18 to TRBJ1-3, with D perhaps TRBD1 (6 bases). V lost 3 bases, J lost 3 bases, and 18 bases lay in between. This CDR3 spans 17 amino acids. The germline V gene has CDR1 KGHSH and CDR2 LQKENI. The CDR3 sequence: CASSPIRSGGYGNTIYF. The CDR3 DNA reads TGTGCCAGCTCACCGATTCGGTCGGGGGGCTATGGAAACACCATATATTTT.

This clonotype came up many times. The J gene is TRBJ2-3, the V gene TRBV6-2 or TRBV6-3, with D uncertain. The CDR3 is 15 amino acids. Deletions cut 7 bases from V and 5 bases from J, with 19 bases between. The germline CDR1 and CDR2 sequences are MNHEY and SVGEGT. The CDR3 sequence is CASTRERVLGDTQYF. In nucleotides, the CDR3 is TGTGCCAGCACGAGAGAACGGGTGCTGGGAGATACGCAGTATTTT.

This clonotype was recorded many times. CDR3 region: CASSPRQGTDTQYF. The CDR3 DNA reads as TGTGCCAGCAGCCCACGACAGGGAACAGATACGCAGTATTTT. The V call is TRBV11-3, the J call TRBJ2-3; 7 nucleotides agree with TRBD1. There are 14 residues in the CDR3. Germline V gives CDR1 SGHNT, CDR2 YENEEA. J lost 3 bases, V lost 5 bases, and 5 bases had no gene match.